One sample yielded the 25 T cell receptor beta chains listed below, sequenced in a study of post-analysis software for immune sequencing data. cDNA libraries of TCR beta carried unique molecular identifiers. TCRdb called the PCR reads again in MiXCR, with one record for every CDR3 protein. This table holds roughly 800,000 distinct CDR3 sequences, 35% to 55% found once. Their specific antigens are unknown. General study findings and limits: TRBV5-6, TRBV5-1 and TRBV20-1 belonged to a set of roughly 5 TRBV segments that were more frequent in patients than controls.

Sequencing was done on a sample of blood. Every receptor here comes from a girl between 10 and 17 years old with multiple sclerosis.

Remarks on this clonotype: At one of its ends the junction is not consistent with the germline gene, which may arise from a read error. V is TRBV7-7 and J is TRBJ2-5; D possibly corresponds to TRBD1 (7 bases). Per germline, CDR1 SSHAT and CDR2 FNYEAQ (reference sequence). CDR3 size: 16 residues. The CDR3 reads CASSLDGGRGDETQYF. Written as DNA, the CDR3 is TGTGCTAGCAGCTTAGACGGTGGCAGGGGGGACGAGACCCAGTACTTC.

CDR3 residues: CASSPERGAGYTF. The CDR3, as DNA: TGTGCCAGCTCACCGGAGAGGGGAGCGGGCTACACCTTC. V gene TRBV18 combines with J gene TRBJ1-2; TRBD1 might be the D (5 bases). The CDR3 is made up of 13 amino acids. Per germline, CDR1 KGHSH and CDR2 LQKENI. V lost 3 bases, J lost 8 bases, and 13 bases lay in between.

This clonotype was observed many times. CDR3 nucleotides: TGCAGTTTAATAGGGGGTACTAGCGGCAACTACGAGCAGTACTTC. It encodes CSLIGGTSGNYEQYF. The V gene is TRBV20-1, the J gene TRBJ2-7; 8 nucleotides align to TRBD2. From germline, CDR1 is DFQATT and CDR2 SNEGSKA (reference sequence). The junction had 15 bases not matched to a gene; V was cut back by 8 bases and J by 3 bases. The CDR3 spans 15 residues.

The chain recombines TRBV20-1 with TRBJ2-1, with D tentatively TRBD2 (6 bases). V was clipped by 6 bases and J by 4 bases, with 22 bases between them. Germline V gene lookup returns CDR1 DFQATT and CDR2 SNEGSKA (reference sequence). The CDR3 extends over 16 amino acids. The CDR3 protein is CSAAAIRSGQYNEQFF. CDR3 DNA: TGCAGTGCGGCTGCGATTAGGAGCGGGCAATACAATGAGCAGTTCTTC.

The chain links TRBV7-8 to TRBJ2-4; D possibly matches TRBD1 or TRBD2 (5 bases each). Deletions cut 1 base from V and 9 bases from J, with 13 bases between. This CDR3 is 14 amino acids long. In germline, CDR1 is SGHVS, CDR2 FQNEAQ. The DNA for the CDR3 is TGTGCCAGCAGCTTAGGTACAGCGAGGGGCATTCAGTACTTC. Its protein product is CASSLGTARGIQYF.

This chain connects TRBV27 to TRBJ2-7, with D hard to call. Deletions cut 5 bases from V and 2 bases from J, with 19 bases between. CDR3 length equals 16 residues. The germline CDR1 and CDR2 sequences are MNHEY and SMNVEV (reference sequence). Here the CDR3 DNA reads TGTGCCAGCAGTCGGGTGAGACGGCCGGAAACCTACGAGCAGTACTTC. Its translation is CASSRVRRPETYEQYF.

CDR3 loop: CAISEPGRDPYNEQFF. The CDR3 DNA reads TGTGCCATCAGTGAGCCAGGGAGAGACCCCTACAATGAGCAGTTCTTC. The V gene is TRBV10-3, the J gene TRBJ2-1, with D possibly being TRBD1 or TRBD2 (5 bases each). CDR3 length: 16 residues. Between the trimmed V and J ends, which lost 2 bases and 2 bases, there was a span of 13 bases. CDR1 is ENHRY, CDR2 SYGVKD, per germline.

The genes are TRBV4-3 and TRBJ1-4; D might be TRBD1 (5 bases). The CDR3 has 16 amino acids. CDR1 and CDR2 (germline): LGHNA, YSLEER. V lost 1 base and J lost 5, with 14 bases in between. CDR3 sequence: CASSQGETALNEKLFF. The CDR3 region has the DNA TGCGCCAGCAGCCAAGGCGAGACAGCCCTCAATGAAAAACTGTTTTTT.

Only a few counts were recorded for this clonotype. The chain combines TRBV7-9 with TRBJ2-1; 8 positions agree with TRBD1. CDR1 SEHNR and CDR2 FQNEAQ come from the germline V gene (reference sequence). With V trimmed by 8 bases and J by 3 bases, 6 bases remained unmatched. The CDR3 is 14 residues long. The CDR3: CASEGDRLYNEQFF. CDR3 DNA: TGTGCCAGCGAAGGGGACAGGCTCTACAATGAGCAGTTCTTC.

The V and J genes are TRBV7-2 and TRBJ2-5; 7 nucleotides align to TRBD2. The CDR3 consists of 16 residues. V shed 1 base, J shed 2 bases, and the junction held 7 bases outside the gene matches. The germline V gene encodes CDR1 SGHTA and CDR2 FQGNSA. Written as DNA, the CDR3 is TGTGCCAGCAGCTTAGTTTTGACTAGCAAACAAGAGACCCAGTACTTC. Translation: CASSLVLTSKQETQYF.

The CDR3 loop reads CSAMATSGRGETQYF. The DNA of the CDR3 is TGCAGTGCTATGGCTACTAGCGGACGAGGGGAGACCCAGTACTTC. The chain is built from TRBV20-1 and TRBJ2-7, with 8 bases lining up with TRBD2. The J call may not be correct, given that the DNA end is closer to TRBJ2-5. CDR3 length equals 15 residues. Germline V gene sequence: CDR1 DFQATT, CDR2 SNEGSKA (reference sequence).

The sample holds a few counts of this clonotype. The V gene is TRBV13, the J gene TRBJ1-2; possible D gene TRBD1, 6 bases. The CDR3 consists of 14 residues. V was shortened by 2 bases and J by 2 bases, with 9 bases between the two germline ends. CDR1 PRHDT and CDR2 FYEKMQ come from the germline V gene (reference sequence). CDR3 bases: TGTGCCAGCAGCTTATACAGGGTAAACTATGGCTACACCTTC. It translates to CASSLYRVNYGYTF.

For the CDR3, the DNA is TGTGCCAGCAGTTCGAACAGTGTGCAGGATGAAAAACTGTTTTTT. Translating it yields CASSSNSVQDEKLFF. This chain connects TRBV28 to TRBJ1-4, with D uncertain. V gave up 4 bases and J gave up 6 bases, with 15 bases separating them. There are 15 residues in the CDR3. The V gene's germline CDR1 is MDHEN and CDR2 SYDVKM.

The gene calls are TRBV20-1 and TRBJ1-1; D is uncertain. The germline V gene encodes CDR1 DFQATT and CDR2 SNEGSKA (reference sequence). Trimming stripped 0 bases from V and 3 bases from J, with 11 bases between. This CDR3 region has 14 residues. DNA of the CDR3: TGCAGTGCTAGAGATACGGCAGAGGACACTGAAGCTTTCTTT. It specifies CSARDTAEDTEAFF.

This chain uses TRBV19 with TRBJ2-7, with 10 bases matching TRBD1. This CDR3 has 16 residues. V dropped 5 bases and J dropped 5; count of bases not matched to a gene: 12. Germline values: CDR1 LNHDA, CDR2 SQIVND (reference sequence). DNA of the CDR3: TGTGCCAGTAGTTCCTACCCCGGGACAGGGGCGAACGAGCAGTACTTC. The encoded protein is CASSSYPGTGANEQYF.

The sample holds a few counts of this clonotype. The chain uses TRBV5-6 and TRBJ2-2; D uncertain. Between the trimmed V and J ends, which lost 0 bases and 6 bases, there was a span of 6 bases. The CDR3 sequence is 13 residues long. Germline V lookup: CDR1 SGHDT, CDR2 YYEEEE. CDR3 loop: CASSLGLPGELFF. As DNA, the CDR3 is TGTGCCAGCAGCTTGGGACTCCCCGGGGAGCTGTTTTTT.

This clonotype has just a few counts. The genes are TRBV12-3 or TRBV12-4 and TRBJ2-5; D ambiguous. The CDR3 is 11 amino acids. V gave up 5 bases and J gave up 12 bases, with 13 bases separating them. CDR3 sequence reads: CASSRIRNKYF. CDR3 nucleotide sequence: TGTGCCAGCAGTCGCATCAGAAATAAGTACTTC.

The chain employs TRBV9 and TRBJ2-7; 7 positions agree with TRBD1. J was trimmed by 4 bases and V by 3 bases; bases with no gene match: 10. This CDR3 is 15 amino acids long. Per the germline V gene, CDR1 is SGDLS and CDR2 is YYNGEE. CDR3 protein: CASSAAPSGGYEQYF. The CDR3 DNA reads as TGTGCCAGCAGCGCAGCCCCATCAGGGGGATACGAGCAGTACTTC.

V and J are TRBV24-1 and TRBJ2-1; 11 nucleotides line up with TRBD2. The germline V gene encodes CDR1 KGHDR and CDR2 SFDVKD. The V segment lost 8 bases and the J segment 7 bases; nucleotides outside the gene matches: 3. The CDR3 is made up of 13 amino acids. Here the CDR3 DNA reads TGTGCCACCACGGCTAGCGGGAGGAATGAGCAGTTCTTC. Amino acids: CATTASGRNEQFF.

The chain uses TRBV12-3 or TRBV12-4 and TRBJ2-1; D not resolved. Trimming removed 3 bases from V and 9 bases from J, with 12 bases in between. This CDR3 contains 13 residues. The CDR3 coding sequence is TGTGCCAGCAGTTTGGTTCAGAGAAGTGAGCAGTTCTTC. Its protein product is CASSLVQRSEQFF.

A few counts support this clonotype. This chain joins TRBV20-1 and TRBJ2-7, with TRBD2 matching 8 bases. The germline CDR1 and CDR2 sequences are DFQATT and SNEGSKA (reference sequence). V was pared by 1 base and J by 3 bases, with 11 bases of the junction left unmatched. There are 16 residues in the CDR3. The CDR3 DNA follows: TGCAGTGCTAGAGGCCGGGAGGGTAGCGCTCGCTACGAGCAGTACTTC. Translation gives CSARGREGSARYEQYF.

The chain combines TRBV6-1 with TRBJ2-3, with D maybe TRBD2 (6 bases). Per germline, CDR1 MNHNS and CDR2 SASEGT. The CDR3 has 14 residues. V lost 7 bases to trimming and J lost 3 bases, with 14 bases between them. The DNA of the CDR3 is TGTGCCAGCAAACAGGCGGGACCAACAGATACGCAGTATTTT. The encoded protein is CASKQAGPTDTQYF.

The chain is built from TRBV7-2 and TRBJ2-1; a possible D gene is TRBD2 (6 bases). Germline CDR1 and CDR2: SGHTA and FQGNSA. V was cut by 5 bases and J by 7 bases, with 21 bases left in between. CDR3 length: 16 residues. CDR3 loop: CASSPRGTHSDNEQFF. Written as DNA, the CDR3 is TGTGCCAGCAGCCCCCGCGGGACCCATTCGGATAATGAGCAGTTCTTC.

The CDR3 protein is CATSRVEEFYEQYF. DNA for the CDR3: TGTGCCACCAGCAGGGTTGAGGAGTTCTACGAGCAGTACTTC. The rearrangement links TRBV15 to TRBJ2-7; no clear D. V lost 3 bases to trimming and J lost 3 bases, with 12 bases between them. Per the germline V gene, CDR1 is LNHNV and CDR2 is YYDKDF (reference sequence). The CDR3 length is 14 residues. The variable domain in full, with the rest retrieved from reference TRBV15 and TRBJ2-7, is DAMVIQNPRYQVTQFGKPVTLSCSQTLNHNVMYWYQQKSSQAPKLLFHYYDKDFNNEADTPDNFQSRRPNTSFCFLDIRSPGLGDTAMYLCATSRVEEFYEQYFGPGTRLTVT.

The chain employs TRBV6-1 and TRBJ1-6; D gene unclear. This CDR3 comprises 12 residues. V dropped 6 bases and J dropped 14 bases, with 14 bases sitting between them. Germline V gene lookup returns CDR1 MNHNS and CDR2 SASEGT. The CDR3 reads CASSRNLLTLHF. CDR3 bases: TGTGCCAGCAGCCGCAACCTCTTGACCCTCCACTTT.